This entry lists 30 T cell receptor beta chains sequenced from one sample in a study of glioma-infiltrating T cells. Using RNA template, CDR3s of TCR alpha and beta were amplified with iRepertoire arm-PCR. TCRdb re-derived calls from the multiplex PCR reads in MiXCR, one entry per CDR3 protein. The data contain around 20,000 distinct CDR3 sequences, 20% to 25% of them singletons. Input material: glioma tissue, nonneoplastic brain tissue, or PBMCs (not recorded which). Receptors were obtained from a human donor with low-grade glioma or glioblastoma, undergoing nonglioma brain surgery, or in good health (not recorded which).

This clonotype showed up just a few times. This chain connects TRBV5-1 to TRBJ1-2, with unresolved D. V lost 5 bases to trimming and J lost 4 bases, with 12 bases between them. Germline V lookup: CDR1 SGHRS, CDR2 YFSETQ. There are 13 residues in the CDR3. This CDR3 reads CASRVEVFYGYTF. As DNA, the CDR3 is TGCGCCAGCAGGGTGGAAGTTTTCTATGGCTACACCTTC.

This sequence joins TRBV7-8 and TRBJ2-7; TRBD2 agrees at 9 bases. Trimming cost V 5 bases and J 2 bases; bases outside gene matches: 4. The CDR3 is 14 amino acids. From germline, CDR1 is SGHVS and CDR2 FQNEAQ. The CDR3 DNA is TGTGCCAGCAGCCCGACTAGCGGTACCTACGAGCAGTACTTC. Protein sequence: CASSPTSGTYEQYF.

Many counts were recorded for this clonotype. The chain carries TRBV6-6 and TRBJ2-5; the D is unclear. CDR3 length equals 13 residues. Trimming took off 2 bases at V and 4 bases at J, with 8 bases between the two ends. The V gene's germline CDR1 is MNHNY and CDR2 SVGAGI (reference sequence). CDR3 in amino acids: CASSYTLGETQYF. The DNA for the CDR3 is TGTGCCAGCAGTTACACTTTGGGAGAGACCCAGTACTTC.

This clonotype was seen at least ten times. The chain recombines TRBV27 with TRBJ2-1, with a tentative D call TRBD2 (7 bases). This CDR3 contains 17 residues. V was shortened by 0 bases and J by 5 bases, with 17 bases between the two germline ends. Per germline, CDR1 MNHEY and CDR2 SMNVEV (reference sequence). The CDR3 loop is CASSLSREGGRNNEQFF. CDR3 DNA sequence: TGTGCCAGCAGTTTATCGAGAGAGGGGGGGCGGAACAATGAGCAGTTCTTC.

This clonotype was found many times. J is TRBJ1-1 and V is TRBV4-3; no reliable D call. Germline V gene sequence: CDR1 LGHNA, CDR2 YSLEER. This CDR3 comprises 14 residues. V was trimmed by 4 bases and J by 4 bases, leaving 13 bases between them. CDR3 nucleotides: TGCGCCAGCAGCCTAACTTTGCTAGGCACTGAAGCTTTCTTT. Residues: CASSLTLLGTEAFF.

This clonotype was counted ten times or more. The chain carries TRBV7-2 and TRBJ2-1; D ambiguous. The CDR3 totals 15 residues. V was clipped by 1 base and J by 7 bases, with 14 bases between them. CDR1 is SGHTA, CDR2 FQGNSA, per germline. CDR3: CASSLEGSSRNEQFF. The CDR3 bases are TGTGCCAGCAGCTTAGAAGGGTCTAGTCGTAATGAGCAGTTCTTC.

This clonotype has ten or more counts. The CDR3 reads CASISSSGGYNEQFF. As DNA, the CDR3 is TGTGCCAGCATATCGTCCTCAGGGGGCTACAATGAGCAGTTCTTC. The V gene is TRBV28, the J gene TRBJ2-1; 7 bases are a match to TRBD1. This CDR3 contains 15 residues. V lost 7 bases to trimming and J lost 3 bases; unmatched junction nucleotides: 9. Germline V gene lookup returns CDR1 MDHEN and CDR2 SYDVKM.

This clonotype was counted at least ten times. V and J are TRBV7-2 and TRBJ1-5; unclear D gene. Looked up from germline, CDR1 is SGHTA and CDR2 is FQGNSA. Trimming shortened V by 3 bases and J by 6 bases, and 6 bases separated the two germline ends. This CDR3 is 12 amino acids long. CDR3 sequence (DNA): TGTGCCAGCAGCTTCGGACCTCAGCCCCAGCATTTT. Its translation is CASSFGPQPQHF.

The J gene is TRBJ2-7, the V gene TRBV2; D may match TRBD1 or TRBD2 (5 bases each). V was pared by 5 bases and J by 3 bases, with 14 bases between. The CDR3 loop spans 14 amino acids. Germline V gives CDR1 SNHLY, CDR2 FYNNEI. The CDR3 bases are TGTGCCAGCAGTTCAGGGAGAAACGACTACGAGCAGTACTTC. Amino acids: CASSSGRNDYEQYF.

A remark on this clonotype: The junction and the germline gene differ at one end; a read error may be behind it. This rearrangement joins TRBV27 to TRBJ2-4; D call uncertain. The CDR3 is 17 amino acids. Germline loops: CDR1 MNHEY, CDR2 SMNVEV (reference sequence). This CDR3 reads CACSRLNGEGAKNIQYF. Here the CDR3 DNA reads TGTGCCTGCAGCCGGCTTAATGGGGAAGGGGCCAAAAACATTCAGTACTTC.

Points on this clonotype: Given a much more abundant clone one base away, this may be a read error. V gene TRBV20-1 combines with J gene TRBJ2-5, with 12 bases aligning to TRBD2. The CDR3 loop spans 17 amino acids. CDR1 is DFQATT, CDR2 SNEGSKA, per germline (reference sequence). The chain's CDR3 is CTARVLAGGWYQETQYF. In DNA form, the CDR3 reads TGCACTGCTAGAGTACTAGCGGGGGGCTGGTACCAAGAGACCCAGTACTTC.

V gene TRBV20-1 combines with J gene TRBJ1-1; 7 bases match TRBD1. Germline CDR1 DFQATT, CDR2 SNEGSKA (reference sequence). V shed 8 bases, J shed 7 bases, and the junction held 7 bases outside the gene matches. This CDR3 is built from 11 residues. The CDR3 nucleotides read TGCAGTATTAGGGGGCGCGGTGAAGCTTTCTTT. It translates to CSIRGRGEAFF.

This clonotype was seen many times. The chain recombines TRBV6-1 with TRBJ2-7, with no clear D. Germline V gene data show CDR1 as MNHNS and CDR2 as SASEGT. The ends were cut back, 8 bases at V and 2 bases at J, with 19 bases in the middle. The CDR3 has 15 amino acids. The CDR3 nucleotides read TGTGCCAGCGCCCCGGAGTTCAGAAATGCCTACGAGCAGTACTTC. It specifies CASAPEFRNAYEQYF.

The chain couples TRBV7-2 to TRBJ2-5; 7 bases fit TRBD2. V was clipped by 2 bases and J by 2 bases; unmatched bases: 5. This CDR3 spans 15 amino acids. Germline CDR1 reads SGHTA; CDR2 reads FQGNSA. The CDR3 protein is CASSLMSGGQETQYF. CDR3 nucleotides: TGTGCCAGCAGCTTAATGTCGGGGGGACAAGAGACCCAGTACTTC.

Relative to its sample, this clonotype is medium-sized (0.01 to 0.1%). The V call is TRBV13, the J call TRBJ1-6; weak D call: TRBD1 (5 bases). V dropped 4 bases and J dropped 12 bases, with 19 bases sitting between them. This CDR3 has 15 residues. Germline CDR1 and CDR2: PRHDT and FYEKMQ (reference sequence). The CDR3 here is CASSSRDGGDLPLHF. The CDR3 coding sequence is TGTGCCAGCAGCTCCCGGGACGGCGGGGATTTACCCCTCCACTTT.

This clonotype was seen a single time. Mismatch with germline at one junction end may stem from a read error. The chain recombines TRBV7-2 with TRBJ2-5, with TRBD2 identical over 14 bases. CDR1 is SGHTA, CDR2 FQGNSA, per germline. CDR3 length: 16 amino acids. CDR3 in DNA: TGTGCCCGCAGCCCCCCGGGACTAGCGGGGGTGGAGACCCAGTACTTC. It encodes CARSPPGLAGVETQYF.

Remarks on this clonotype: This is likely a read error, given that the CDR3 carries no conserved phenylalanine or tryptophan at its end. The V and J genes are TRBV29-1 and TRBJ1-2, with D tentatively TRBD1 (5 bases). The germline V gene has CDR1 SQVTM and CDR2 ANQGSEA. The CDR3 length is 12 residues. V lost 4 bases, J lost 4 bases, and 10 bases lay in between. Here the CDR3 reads CSVGSGTYGYTL. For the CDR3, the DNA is TGCAGCGTTGGGAGCGGGACCTATGGCTACACCCTC.

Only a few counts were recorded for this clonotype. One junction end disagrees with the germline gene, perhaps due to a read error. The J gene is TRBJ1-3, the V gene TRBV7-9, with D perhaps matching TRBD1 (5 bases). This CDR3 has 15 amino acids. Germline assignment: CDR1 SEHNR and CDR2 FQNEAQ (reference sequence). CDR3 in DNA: TGTGCCCGCAGCTTAGCGGTGGGGCCACCAAACACCATATATTTT. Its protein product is CARSLAVGPPNTIYF. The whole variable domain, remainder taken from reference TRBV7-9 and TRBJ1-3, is DTGVSQNPRHKITKRGQNVTFRCDPISEHNRLYWYRQTLGQGPEFLTYFQNEAQLEKSRLLSDRFSAERPKGSFSTLEIQRTEQGDSAMYLCARSLAVGPPNTIYFGEGSWLTVV.

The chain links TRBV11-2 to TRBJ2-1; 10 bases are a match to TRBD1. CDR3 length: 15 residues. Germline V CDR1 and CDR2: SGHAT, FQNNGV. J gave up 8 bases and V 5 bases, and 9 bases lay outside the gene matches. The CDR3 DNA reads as TGTGCCAGCAGCGGCCGGGACAGGGGAAAGGATGAGCAGTTCTTC. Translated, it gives CASSGRDRGKDEQFF.

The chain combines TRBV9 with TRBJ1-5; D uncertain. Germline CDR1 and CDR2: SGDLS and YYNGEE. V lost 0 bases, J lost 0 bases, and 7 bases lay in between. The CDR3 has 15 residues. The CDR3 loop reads CASSVGVYSNQPQHF. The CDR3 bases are TGTGCCAGCAGCGTAGGGGTGTATAGCAATCAGCCCCAGCATTTT. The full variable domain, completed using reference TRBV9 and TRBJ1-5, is DSGVTQTPKHLITATGQRVTLRCSPRSGDLSVYWYQQSLDQGLQFLIQYYNGEERAKGNILERFSAQQFPDLHSELNLSSLELGDSALYFCASSVGVYSNQPQHFGDGTRLSIL.

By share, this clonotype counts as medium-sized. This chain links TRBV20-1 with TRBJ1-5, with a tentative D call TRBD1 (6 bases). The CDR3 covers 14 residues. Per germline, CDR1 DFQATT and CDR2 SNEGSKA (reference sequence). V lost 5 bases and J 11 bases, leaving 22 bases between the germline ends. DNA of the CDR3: TGCAGTGCTCGAACACAGGGAAAAGGAACAGCCCAGCATTTT. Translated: CSARTQGKGTAQHF.

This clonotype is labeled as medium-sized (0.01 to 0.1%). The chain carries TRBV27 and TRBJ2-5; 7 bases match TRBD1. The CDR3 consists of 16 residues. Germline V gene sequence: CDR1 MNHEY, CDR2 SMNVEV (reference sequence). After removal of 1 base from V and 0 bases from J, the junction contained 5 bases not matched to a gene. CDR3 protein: CASSLFGTEDQETQYF. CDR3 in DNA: TGTGCCAGCAGTTTATTTGGGACAGAAGACCAAGAGACCCAGTACTTC.

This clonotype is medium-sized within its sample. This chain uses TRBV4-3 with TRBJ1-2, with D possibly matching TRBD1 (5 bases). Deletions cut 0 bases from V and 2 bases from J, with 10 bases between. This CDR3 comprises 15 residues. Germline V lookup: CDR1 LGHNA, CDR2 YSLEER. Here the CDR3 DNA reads TGCGCCAGCAGCCAAGATGAGGCAGGGAACTATGGCTACACCTTC. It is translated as CASSQDEAGNYGYTF.

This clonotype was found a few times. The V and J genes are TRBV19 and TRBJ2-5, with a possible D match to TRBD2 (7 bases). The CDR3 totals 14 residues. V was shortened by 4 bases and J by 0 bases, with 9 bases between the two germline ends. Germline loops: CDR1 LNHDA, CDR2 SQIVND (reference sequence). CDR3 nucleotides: TGTGCCAGTAGTAGCGGGGGCTACCAAGAGACCCAGTACTTC. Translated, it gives CASSSGGYQETQYF.

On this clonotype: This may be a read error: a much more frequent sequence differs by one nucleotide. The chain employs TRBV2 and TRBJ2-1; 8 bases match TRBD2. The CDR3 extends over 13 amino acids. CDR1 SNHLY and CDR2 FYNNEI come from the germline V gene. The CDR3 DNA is TGTGCCAGCGGACTAGCTCTGGGCAATAAGCAGTTCTTC. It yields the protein CASGLALGNKQFF.

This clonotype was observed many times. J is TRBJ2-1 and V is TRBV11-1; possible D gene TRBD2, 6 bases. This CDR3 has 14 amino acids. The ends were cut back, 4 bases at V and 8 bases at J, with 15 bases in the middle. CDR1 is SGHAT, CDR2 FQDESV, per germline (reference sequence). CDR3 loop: CASSSSRDFYEQFF. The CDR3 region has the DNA TGTGCCAGCAGCTCGTCCCGGGACTTTTATGAGCAGTTCTTC. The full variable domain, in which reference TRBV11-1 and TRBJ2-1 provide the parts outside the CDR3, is EAEVAQSPRYKITEKSQAVAFWCDPISGHATLYWYRQILGQGPELLVQFQDESVVDDSQLPKDRFSAERLKGVDSTLKIQPAELGDSAMYLCASSSSRDFYEQFFGPGTRLTVL.

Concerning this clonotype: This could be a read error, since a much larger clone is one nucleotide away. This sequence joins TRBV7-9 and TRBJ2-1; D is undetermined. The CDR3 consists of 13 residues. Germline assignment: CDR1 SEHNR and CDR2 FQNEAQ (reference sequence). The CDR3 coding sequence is TGTGCCAGCAGCTTAGCTCCCTACAATGAGCAGCTCTTC. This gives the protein CASSLAPYNEQLF.

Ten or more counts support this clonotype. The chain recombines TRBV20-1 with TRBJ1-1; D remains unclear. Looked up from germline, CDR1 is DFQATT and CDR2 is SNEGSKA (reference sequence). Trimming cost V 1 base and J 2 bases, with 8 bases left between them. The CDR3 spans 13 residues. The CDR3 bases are TGCAGTGCTAGAGGACCGCTTAACACTGAAGCTTTCTTT. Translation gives CSARGPLNTEAFF.

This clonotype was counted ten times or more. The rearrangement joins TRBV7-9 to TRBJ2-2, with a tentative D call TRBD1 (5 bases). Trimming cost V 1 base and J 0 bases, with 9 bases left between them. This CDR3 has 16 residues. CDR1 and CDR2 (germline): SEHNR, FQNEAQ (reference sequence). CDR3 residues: CASSLGQSTNTGELFF. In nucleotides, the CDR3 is TGTGCCAGCAGCTTAGGACAGTCCACGAACACCGGGGAGCTGTTTTTT.

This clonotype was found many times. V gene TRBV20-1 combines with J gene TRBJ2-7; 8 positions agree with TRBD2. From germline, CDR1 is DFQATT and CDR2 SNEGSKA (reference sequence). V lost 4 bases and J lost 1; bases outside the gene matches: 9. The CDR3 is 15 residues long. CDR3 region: CSATTGRGTSYEQYF. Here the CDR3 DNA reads TGCAGTGCTACTACCGGGAGGGGCACATCCTACGAGCAGTACTTC.